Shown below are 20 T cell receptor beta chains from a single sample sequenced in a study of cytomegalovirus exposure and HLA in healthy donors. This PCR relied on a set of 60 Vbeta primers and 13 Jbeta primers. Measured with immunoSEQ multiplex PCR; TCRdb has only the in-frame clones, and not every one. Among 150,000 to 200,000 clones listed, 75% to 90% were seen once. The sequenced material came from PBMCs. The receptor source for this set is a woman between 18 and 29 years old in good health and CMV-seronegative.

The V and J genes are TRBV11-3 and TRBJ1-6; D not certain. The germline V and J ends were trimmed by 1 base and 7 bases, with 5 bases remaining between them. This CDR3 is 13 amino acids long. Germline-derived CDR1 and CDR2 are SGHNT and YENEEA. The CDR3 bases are TGTGCCAGCAGCTTAGGGCGGAATTCACCCCTCCACTTT. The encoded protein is CASSLGRNSPLHF.

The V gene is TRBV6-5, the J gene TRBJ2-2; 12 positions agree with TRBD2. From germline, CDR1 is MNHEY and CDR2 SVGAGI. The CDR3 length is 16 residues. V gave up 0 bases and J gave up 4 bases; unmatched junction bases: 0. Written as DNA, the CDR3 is TGTGCCAGCAGTTACTCGACTAGCGGGAGCACCGGGGAGCTGTTTTTT. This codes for CASSYSTSGSTGELFF.

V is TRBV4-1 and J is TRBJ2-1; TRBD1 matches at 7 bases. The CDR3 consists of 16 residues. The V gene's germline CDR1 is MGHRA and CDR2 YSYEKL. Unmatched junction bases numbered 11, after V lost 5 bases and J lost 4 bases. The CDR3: CASSAPGQLKYNEQFF. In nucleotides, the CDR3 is TGCGCCAGCAGCGCCCCGGGACAGTTGAAATACAATGAGCAGTTCTTC.

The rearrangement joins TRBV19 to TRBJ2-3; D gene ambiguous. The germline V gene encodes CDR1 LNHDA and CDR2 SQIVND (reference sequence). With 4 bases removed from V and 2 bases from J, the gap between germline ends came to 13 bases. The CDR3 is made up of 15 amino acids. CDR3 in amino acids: CASSTGHKYTDTQYF. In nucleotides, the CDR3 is TGTGCCAGTAGTACGGGTCACAAGTACACAGATACGCAGTATTTT.

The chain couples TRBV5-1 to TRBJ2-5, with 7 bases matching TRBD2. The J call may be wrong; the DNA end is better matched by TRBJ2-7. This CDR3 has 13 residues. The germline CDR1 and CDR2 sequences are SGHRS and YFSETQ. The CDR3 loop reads CASSLTSAYEQYF. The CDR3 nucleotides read TGCGCCAGCAGCTTGACTAGCGCTTACGAGCAGTACTTC.

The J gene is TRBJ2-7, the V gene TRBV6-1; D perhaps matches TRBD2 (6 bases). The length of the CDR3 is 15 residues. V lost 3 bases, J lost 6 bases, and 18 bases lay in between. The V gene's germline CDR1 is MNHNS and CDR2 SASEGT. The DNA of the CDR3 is TGTGCCAGCAGTGATTCGGACGGGACTCCCAGCGAGCAGTACTTC. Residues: CASSDSDGTPSEQYF.

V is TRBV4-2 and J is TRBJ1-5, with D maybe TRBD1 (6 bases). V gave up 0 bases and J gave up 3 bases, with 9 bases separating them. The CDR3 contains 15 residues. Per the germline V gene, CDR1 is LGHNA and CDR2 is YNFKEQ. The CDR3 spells CASSQDRGTNQPQHF. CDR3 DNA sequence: TGTGCCAGCAGCCAAGATAGGGGGACCAATCAGCCCCAGCATTTT.

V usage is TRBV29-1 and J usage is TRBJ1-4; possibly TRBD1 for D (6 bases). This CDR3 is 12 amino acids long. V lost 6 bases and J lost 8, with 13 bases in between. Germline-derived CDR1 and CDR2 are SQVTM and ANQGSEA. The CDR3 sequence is CSVVPQGEKLFF. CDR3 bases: TGCAGCGTGGTACCCCAGGGGGAAAAACTGTTTTTT.

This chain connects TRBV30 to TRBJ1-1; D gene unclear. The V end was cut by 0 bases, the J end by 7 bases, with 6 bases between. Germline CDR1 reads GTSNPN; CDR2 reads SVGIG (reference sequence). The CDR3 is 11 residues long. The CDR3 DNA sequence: TGTGCCTGGAGTGTACCAGGTGAAGCTTTCTTT. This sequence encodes CAWSVPGEAFF.

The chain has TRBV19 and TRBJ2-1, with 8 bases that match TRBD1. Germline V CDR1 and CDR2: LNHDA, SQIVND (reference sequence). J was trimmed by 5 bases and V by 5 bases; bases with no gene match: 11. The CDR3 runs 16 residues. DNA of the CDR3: TGTGCCAGTAGTGGAACCGGGACAGGCCCTCACAATGAGCAGTTCTTC. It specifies CASSGTGTGPHNEQFF.

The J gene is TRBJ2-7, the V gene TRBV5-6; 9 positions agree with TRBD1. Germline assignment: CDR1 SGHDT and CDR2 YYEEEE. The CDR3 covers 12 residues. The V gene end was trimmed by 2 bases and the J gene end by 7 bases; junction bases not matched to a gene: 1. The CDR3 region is CASSFDRGEQYF. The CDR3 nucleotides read TGTGCCAGCAGCTTCGACAGGGGGGAGCAGTACTTC.

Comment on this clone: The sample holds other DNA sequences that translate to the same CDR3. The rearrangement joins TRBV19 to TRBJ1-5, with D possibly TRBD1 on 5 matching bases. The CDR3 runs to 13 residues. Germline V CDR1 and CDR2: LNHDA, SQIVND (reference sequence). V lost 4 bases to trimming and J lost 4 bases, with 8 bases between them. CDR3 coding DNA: TGTGCCAGTAGTACTCAGGGTAATCAGCCCCAGCATTTT. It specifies CASSTQGNQPQHF.

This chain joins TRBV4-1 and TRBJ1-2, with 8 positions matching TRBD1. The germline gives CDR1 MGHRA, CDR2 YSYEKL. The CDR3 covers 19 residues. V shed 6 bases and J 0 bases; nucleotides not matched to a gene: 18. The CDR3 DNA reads TGCGCCAGCAGGAACCCCTGGGCGACAGGGGCTCGAGCTAACTATGGCTACACCTTC. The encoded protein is CASRNPWATGARANYGYTF.

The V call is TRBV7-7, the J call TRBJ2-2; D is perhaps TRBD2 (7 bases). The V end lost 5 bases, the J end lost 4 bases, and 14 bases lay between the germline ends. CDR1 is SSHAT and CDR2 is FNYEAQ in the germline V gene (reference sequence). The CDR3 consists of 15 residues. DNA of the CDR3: TGTGCCAGCAGCACTGGGGGGGGCCGCACCGGGGAGCTGTTTTTT. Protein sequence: CASSTGGGRTGELFF.

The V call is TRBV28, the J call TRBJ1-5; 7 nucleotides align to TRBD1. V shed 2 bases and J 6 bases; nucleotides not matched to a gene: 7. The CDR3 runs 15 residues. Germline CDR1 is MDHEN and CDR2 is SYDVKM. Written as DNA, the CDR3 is TGTGCCAGCAGTTTACCCGGGAGGGGGCCTCAGCCCCAGCATTTT. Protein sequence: CASSLPGRGPQPQHF.

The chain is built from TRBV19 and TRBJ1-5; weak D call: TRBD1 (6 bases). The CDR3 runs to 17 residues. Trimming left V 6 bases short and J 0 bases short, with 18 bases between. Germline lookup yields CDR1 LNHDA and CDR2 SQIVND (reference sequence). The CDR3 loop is CASSLGWTVSSNQPQHF. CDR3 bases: TGTGCCAGTAGCCTCGGTTGGACAGTCTCTAGCAATCAGCCCCAGCATTTT.

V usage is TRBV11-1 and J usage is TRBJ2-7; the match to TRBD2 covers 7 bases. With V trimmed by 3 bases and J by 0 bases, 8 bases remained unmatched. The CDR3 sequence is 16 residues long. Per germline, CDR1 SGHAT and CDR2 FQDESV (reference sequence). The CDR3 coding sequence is TGTGCCAGCAGCTTGGGAGGCGGGGGACTCTCCTACGAGCAGTACTTC. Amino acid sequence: CASSLGGGGLSYEQYF.

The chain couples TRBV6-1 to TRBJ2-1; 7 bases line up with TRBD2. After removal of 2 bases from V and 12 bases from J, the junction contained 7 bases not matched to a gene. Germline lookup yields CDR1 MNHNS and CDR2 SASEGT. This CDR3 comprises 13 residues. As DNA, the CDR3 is TGTGCCAGCAGTGAACTCCTTCCGGGGGGGCAGTTCTTC. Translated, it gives CASSELLPGGQFF.

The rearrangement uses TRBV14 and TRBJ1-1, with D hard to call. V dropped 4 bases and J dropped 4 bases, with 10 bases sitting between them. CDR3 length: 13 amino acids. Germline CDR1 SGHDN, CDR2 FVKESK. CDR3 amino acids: CASSPVGGTEAFF. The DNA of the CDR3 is TGTGCCAGCAGCCCCGTTGGAGGCACTGAAGCTTTCTTT.

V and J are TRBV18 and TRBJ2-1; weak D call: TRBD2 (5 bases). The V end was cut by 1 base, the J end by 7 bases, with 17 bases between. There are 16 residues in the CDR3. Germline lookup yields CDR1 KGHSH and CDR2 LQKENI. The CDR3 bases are TGTGCCAGCTCACCACTCCCACTGCCCGGAGGAAATGAGCAGTTCTTC. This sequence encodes CASSPLPLPGGNEQFF.